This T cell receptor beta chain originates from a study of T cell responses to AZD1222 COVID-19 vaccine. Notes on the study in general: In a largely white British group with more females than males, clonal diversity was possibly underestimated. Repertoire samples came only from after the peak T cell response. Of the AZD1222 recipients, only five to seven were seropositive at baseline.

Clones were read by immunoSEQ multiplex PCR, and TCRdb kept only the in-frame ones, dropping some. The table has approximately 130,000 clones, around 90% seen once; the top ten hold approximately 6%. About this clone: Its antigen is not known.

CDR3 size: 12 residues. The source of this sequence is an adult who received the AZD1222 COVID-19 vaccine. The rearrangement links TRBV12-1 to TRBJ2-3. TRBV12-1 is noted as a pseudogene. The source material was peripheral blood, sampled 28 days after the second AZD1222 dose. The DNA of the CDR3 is TGTGCCAGCAGCCCCAGCACAGATACGCAGTATTTT. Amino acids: CASSPSTDTQYF.